These 14 T cell receptor beta chains were sequenced from one sample in a study of T cell responses to AZD1222 COVID-19 vaccine. Profiled with immunoSEQ multiplex PCR; TCRdb holds only in-frame clones, not every one. This sample has some 69,000 clones, with approximately 82% found just once. Sequenced material: peripheral blood, taken 28 days after the second AZD1222 dose. Receptor source: an adult who received the AZD1222 COVID-19 vaccine.

This chain uses TRBV15 with TRBJ2-3; TRBD1 matches 11 bases. The trim removed 3 bases at V and 2 bases at J, leaving 7 bases unmatched. CDR3 length: 17 residues. Germline lookup yields CDR1 LNHNV and CDR2 YYDKDF (reference sequence). CDR3 residues: CATSRGEDRGLTDTQYF. DNA for the CDR3: TGTGCCACCAGCAGGGGGGAGGACAGGGGGCTCACAGATACGCAGTATTTT.

The V gene is TRBV28, the J gene TRBJ2-2; no clear D gene. This CDR3 comprises 14 residues. Trimming stripped 3 bases from V and 2 bases from J, with 7 bases between. CDR1 and CDR2 from the germline V gene are MDHEN and SYDVKM. The CDR3 reads CASSFQLNTGELFF. The CDR3 DNA sequence: TGTGCCAGCAGTTTTCAACTTAACACCGGGGAGCTGTTTTTT.

Note on this clone: One end of the junction varies from germline; a read error may be responsible. V and J are TRBV13 and TRBJ1-1, with D unclear. The CDR3 is made up of 14 amino acids. Germline CDR1 reads PRHDT; CDR2 reads FYEKMQ (reference sequence). The CDR3: CASTLVRKNTEAFF. CDR3 DNA sequence: TGTGCCAGCACCTTAGTCAGGAAGAACACTGAAGCTTTCTTT.

The gene calls are TRBV18 and TRBJ2-1; TRBD2 matches 7 bases. This CDR3 region has 14 residues. CDR1 and CDR2 (germline): KGHSH, LQKENI. V dropped 3 bases and J dropped 6; count of bases not matched to a gene: 5. CDR3 DNA: TGTGCCAGCTCACCGTCGGGGGGAATCAATGAGCAGTTCTTC. Protein product: CASSPSGGINEQFF. Based on the CDR3 plus reference TRBV18 and TRBJ2-1, the full variable domain is NAGVMQNPRHLVRRRGQEARLRCSPMKGHSHVYWYRQLPEEGLKFMVYLQKENIIDESGMPKERFSAEFPKEGPSILRIQQVVRGDSAAYFCASSPSGGINEQFFGPGTRLTVL.

DNA for the CDR3: TGTGCCAGCAGTTTATCCGGGGGTCTGGGAAATTCACCCCTCCACTTT. Amino acids: CASSLSGGLGNSPLHF. This sequence joins TRBV27 and TRBJ1-6, with D possibly TRBD1 on 5 matching bases. The germline V and J ends were trimmed by 0 bases and 7 bases, with 13 bases remaining between them. The CDR3 totals 16 residues. Per germline, CDR1 MNHEY and CDR2 SMNVEV (reference sequence).

The J gene is TRBJ1-4, the V gene TRBV6-5; perhaps TRBD1 as D (5 bases). This CDR3 is built from 14 residues. Germline values: CDR1 MNHEY, CDR2 SVGAGI. Trimming cost V 7 bases and J 8 bases, with 17 bases left between them. Here the CDR3 DNA reads TGTGCCAGCAAACCCCCGGGGGGGAAAGAAAAACTGTTTTTT. Translating gives CASKPPGGKEKLFF.

This clone has at least ten counts. This rearrangement joins TRBV27 to TRBJ1-5; TRBD1 agrees at 8 bases. This CDR3 has 17 amino acids. CDR1 and CDR2 from the germline V gene are MNHEY and SMNVEV (reference sequence). The trim removed 3 bases at V and 2 bases at J, leaving 9 bases unmatched. This chain's CDR3 is CASSFLPTGEGNQPQHF. DNA for the CDR3: TGTGCCAGCAGTTTCCTTCCGACAGGGGAGGGCAATCAGCCCCAGCATTTT.

This clone appeared a few times. The chain joins TRBV19 to TRBJ1-5, with D hard to call. The CDR3 covers 14 residues. Germline-derived CDR1 and CDR2 are LNHDA and SQIVND (reference sequence). Trimming stripped 6 bases from V and 2 bases from J, with 11 bases between. The CDR3 DNA reads TGTGCCAGTAGCTGGGATCGGGGCAATCAGCCCCAGCATTTT. Translated: CASSWDRGNQPQHF.

To note about this clone: At one boundary the junction diverges from the germline segment, which might be a read error. The chain recombines TRBV19 with TRBJ1-1; perhaps TRBD1 as D (5 bases). Germline values: CDR1 LNHDA, CDR2 SQIVND (reference sequence). The CDR3 length is 13 residues. The CDR3 sequence: CASSPSGAGETFF. The CDR3 nucleotides read TGTGCCAGTAGTCCTTCCGGGGCAGGTGAAACTTTCTTT.

This clone was seen just once. The V call is TRBV14, the J call TRBJ1-2; D gene unclear. The V gene's germline CDR1 is SGHDN and CDR2 FVKESK. Between the trimmed V and J ends, which lost 0 bases and 2 bases, there was a span of 7 bases. CDR3 length: 14 amino acids. The CDR3 sequence is CASSQEAGNYGYTF. CDR3 nucleotide sequence: TGTGCCAGCAGCCAAGAGGCTGGCAACTATGGCTACACCTTC.

The chain joins TRBV5-1 to TRBJ2-2; 12 bases map to TRBD2. CDR3 length: 17 amino acids. Germline trimming cut 4 bases from V and 5 bases from J; bases unmatched to any gene: 9. Germline CDR1 and CDR2: SGHRS and YFSETQ. The CDR3 DNA follows: TGCGCCAGCAGCCCCGCTAGCGGGGGGGCCGAGACCGGGGAGCTGTTTTTT. Protein sequence: CASSPASGGAETGELFF.

This clone was seen a single time. This CDR3 is also generated by other DNA sequences in the sample. In nucleotides, the CDR3 is TGCGCCAGCAGCTTGGGACAGGGGGGCACTGAAGCTTTCTTT. Its translation: CASSLGQGGTEAFF. The chain employs TRBV5-1 and TRBJ1-1; 9 nucleotides line up with TRBD1. The CDR3 is made up of 14 amino acids. The germline V gene has CDR1 SGHRS and CDR2 YFSETQ. V was clipped by 0 bases and J by 4 bases; unmatched bases: 1.

The chain uses TRBV29-1 and TRBJ1-1; possibly TRBD1 for D (6 bases). Germline V lookup: CDR1 SQVTM, CDR2 ANQGSEA. Trimming shortened V by 5 bases and J by 3 bases, and 13 bases separated the two germline ends. The CDR3 is 13 residues long. The DNA of the CDR3 is TGCAGCGTTCAGGGAGGGGGGGACACTGAAGCTTTCTTT. Its translation is CSVQGGGDTEAFF.

The chain couples TRBV9 to TRBJ1-1, with no clear D. The V and J ends lost 4 bases and 0 bases respectively, with 4 bases between them. The CDR3 is made up of 12 amino acids. CDR1 SGDLS and CDR2 YYNGEE come from the germline V gene. As DNA, the CDR3 is TGTGCCAGCAGCAAAGTGAACACTGAAGCTTTCTTT. Residues: CASSKVNTEAFF.